A selection of T cell receptor beta chains follows, all from one sample in a study of T cell responses to AZD1222 COVID-19 vaccine. Assay used: immunoSEQ multiplex PCR; TCRdb lists only in-frame clones, some missing. This sample has 150,000 to 250,000 clones, with roughly 92% found just once. The sequences come from peripheral blood, collected 28 days after the second AZD1222 dose. Receptors originate from an adult who received the AZD1222 COVID-19 vaccine. The CDR3 runs from the conserved cysteine through the conserved F or W.

V gene: TRBV28
J gene: TRBJ2-1
CDR3 protein: CASSFLGQGIGEQFF

V gene: TRBV30
J gene: TRBJ1-1
CDR3 protein: CAWRGEALAFF

V gene: TRBV28
J gene: TRBJ2-1
CDR3 protein: CASSLRYNEQFF

V gene: TRBV29-1
J gene: TRBJ2-3
CDR3 protein: CSVERRGTQYF

V gene: TRBV18
J gene: TRBJ2-5
CDR3 protein: CASSPRTSGSGVQETQYF

V gene: TRBV6-2/TRBV6-3
J gene: TRBJ2-3
CDR3 protein: CASSYSGLAGVNTQYF

V gene: TRBV11-2
J gene: TRBJ2-7
CDR3 protein: CASSLGREQYF

V gene: TRBV2
J gene: TRBJ2-7
CDR3 protein: CASGDTPYEQYF

V gene: TRBV25-1
J gene: TRBJ1-3
CDR3 protein: CASSDIGVSGNTIYF

V gene: TRBV28
J gene: TRBJ1-1
CDR3 protein: CASDYRGRVTEAFF

V gene: TRBV7-7
J gene: TRBJ2-1
CDR3 protein: CASSSTSGRASYNEQFF

V gene: TRBV9
J gene: TRBJ1-4
CDR3 protein: CASSVEMAAGGTNEKLFF

V gene: TRBV3-1/TRBV3-2
J gene: TRBJ1-1
CDR3 protein: CASSRQGNTEAFF

V gene: TRBV24-1
J gene: TRBJ2-1
CDR3 protein: CATSDFSREGHNEQFF

V gene: TRBV4-1
J gene: TRBJ2-1
CDR3 protein: CASSQGLVWGQFF

V gene: TRBV4-2
J gene: TRBJ2-5
CDR3 protein: CASSQTGTGGGETQYF

V gene: TRBV28
J gene: TRBJ2-4
CDR3 protein: CASSNTLGNIQYF

V gene: TRBV12-3/TRBV12-4
J gene: TRBJ1-1
CDR3 protein: CASTRGSEAFF

V gene: TRBV7-3
J gene: TRBJ2-1
CDR3 protein: CASSFGLNNEQFF

V gene: TRBV28
J gene: TRBJ1-2
CDR3 protein: CASGSVANYGYTF

V gene: TRBV15
J gene: TRBJ2-7
CDR3 protein: CATSRGVSSYEQYF

V gene: TRBV18
J gene: TRBJ1-2
CDR3 protein: CASSLSQLDGYTF

V gene: TRBV11-2
J gene: TRBJ2-1
CDR3 protein: CASSPLTGGYEQFF

V gene: TRBV12-3/TRBV12-4
J gene: TRBJ2-3
CDR3 protein: CASSPRGGPTQYF

V gene: TRBV11-3
J gene: TRBJ2-1
CDR3 protein: CASSLVSSSYNEQFF

V gene: TRBV28
J gene: TRBJ1-2
CDR3 protein: CASREGAKDYGYTF

V gene: TRBV11-2
J gene: TRBJ2-7
CDR3 protein: CASRVGGANSYEQYF

V gene: TRBV6-5
J gene: TRBJ1-1
CDR3 protein: CASTTTGRSTEAFF

V gene: TRBV7-3
J gene: TRBJ2-1
CDR3 protein: CASSLTFGGVEQFF

V gene: TRBV11-2
J gene: TRBJ2-3
CDR3 protein: CASSFFGDTQYF

V gene: TRBV7-9
J gene: TRBJ1-1
CDR3 protein: CASSFQLNTEAFF

V gene: TRBV7-2
J gene: TRBJ1-1
CDR3 protein: CASSPYRNTEAFF

V gene: TRBV5-1
J gene: TRBJ1-1
CDR3 protein: CASSPRLNTEAFF

V gene: TRBV25-1
J gene: TRBJ1-1
CDR3 protein: CASSEWDPAEAFF

V gene: TRBV5-3
J gene: TRBJ2-1
CDR3 protein: CARSLSSYNEQFF

V gene: TRBV30
J gene: TRBJ1-6
CDR3 protein: CAWSGTENSPLHF

V gene: TRBV19
J gene: TRBJ1-4
CDR3 protein: CASSISANEKLFF

V gene: TRBV19
J gene: TRBJ2-4
CDR3 protein: CASGRGSQYF

V gene: TRBV18
J gene: TRBJ2-1
CDR3 protein: CASSGTGLAEPSSQFF